Listed here is a single TCR beta chain. Its antigen is as yet unknown. This specimen includes other DNA sequences encoding the same CDR3. Sequencing used cDNA as its template, made by extracting RNA and reverse transcribing it. Assay used: immunoSEQ multiplex PCR; TCRdb lists only in-frame clones, some missing. The profile shows some 210,000 clones, about three fifths of them singletons. The source of the sample is a study of CD8+ T cells in alopecia areata. Study-level information: Tofacitinib was given for 6 to 18 months, then stopped for 6 months. Findings and limits, study-wide: Clarity of TCR sharing across patients fell short of that in mice, possibly HLA-related. Lesional tissue from the scalp (especially in alopecia totalis/universalis) showed higher clonality than normal scalp.

Starting from PBMCs, sorting isolated CD4+ and CD8+ T cells. The CDR3 is 14 residues long. V gave up 1 base and J gave up 2 bases, with 8 bases separating them. CDR1 MGHRA and CDR2 YSYEKL come from the germline V gene. The rearrangement links TRBV4-1 to TRBJ1-1, with D perhaps TRBD1 (5 bases). This material consisted of CD4+ T cells sorted from blood, taken at week 0. The sequence was obtained from a human donor with alopecia areata. The CDR3 sequence: CASSQAGGNTEAFF. The CDR3 region has the DNA TGCGCCAGCAGCCAAGCCGGGGGTAACACTGAAGCTTTCTTT.